This T cell receptor beta chain was captured by sequencing in a study of early T cells in non-severe SARS-CoV-2 infection (dated by TCRdb to about 2021). Context from the whole study: Because TCR sequencing was done on bulk RNA from unsorted whole blood, the alpha and beta chains could not be paired.

V and J are truncated by 5 bases and 4 bases respectively, leaving an intervening sequence of 23 bases. The CDR3 goes from the cysteine to the phenylalanine over 17 residues. Solely the CDR3 DNA is kept, with 51 bases framed from the first base. CDR1 SGHVS and CDR2 FNYEAQ are derived from the germline V gene. The study was a case-control design nested within a healthcare worker cohort in London, UK, with weekly nasopharyngeal swab PCR tests and blood sampling. Healthcare workers were recruited between 23 and 31 March 2020, during the week of the UK lockdown, and were followed weekly for up to about 16 weeks. As regards this clonotype: The antigen it binds to is not known. There are no base qualities to consult, and no much larger clone falls within one base.

Points the paper makes about the study in general: VDJdb matching was skewed toward anti-spike CD8 responses and likely underestimated virus-specific expansions, missing private and CD4 specificities.

Library generation was performed with 5' RACE. TCRdb lists the instrument as NextSeq 500. Unique molecular identifiers were attached to individual cDNA molecules in the TCR library protocol so that sequencing error and PCR bias could be corrected. Sequencing covered both TCR alpha and beta chains, and within each sample the abundances of alpha and beta sequences were tightly co-correlated. In the source study's methods: V gene, J gene and CDR3 annotation of TCR sequences was performed with Decombinator V4. Expanded TCRs were defined as changing significantly between any two time points under a Poisson model with p below 0.0001. Abundances of TCRs were expressed as counts per million after normalisation to the total number of TCRs sequenced in each sample. TRAV1-2 paired with TRAJ12, TRAJ20 or TRAJ33 defined MAIT TCRs, while TRAV10 paired with TRAJ18 defined iNKT TCRs. VDJdb, accessed 1 November 2021, was searched for CMV, EBV and SARS-CoV-2 annotated TCRs, with TCRs annotated for multiple antigens excluded. TCRdb reran the public reads through fastp at Q25 and MiXCR, keeping productive beta chains. All rows with the same CDR3 protein become a single entry with the most common DNA and genes. None of the V and J calls come from the authors' own analysis; TCRdb made them. Counted in this sample were roughly 41,000 distinct CDR3 sequences; approximately 6.3% of them appeared once. The top ten clonotypes cover around 24% of the sample.

This chain joins TRBV7-6 to TRBJ2-5; a tentative D match to TRBD1 spans 6 bases. The sequenced material came from whole blood. The receptor comes from an adult who was a healthcare worker with PCR-confirmed SARS-CoV-2 infection or an uninfected control (not recorded which). The sequence in DNA is TGTGCCAGCAGCCCCCAACAGGGATGGTTTTCGGGAGAGACCCAGTACTTC. Its protein is CASSPQQGWFSGETQYF.